What follows is one T cell receptor beta chain and its context. Its target is not known. At one boundary the junction diverges from the germline segment, which might be a read error. The record originates from a study of tumor and adjacent non-tumor tissue in lung cancer. A modified ARM-PCR protocol with three rounds of nested PCR amplified TCRbeta. TCRdb called the multiplex PCR reads again in MiXCR, with one record for every CDR3 protein. Of some 99,000 distinct CDR3 sequences listed, around 57% are singletons. Germline values: CDR1 MNHNS, CDR2 SASEGT. The CDR3 extends over 19 amino acids. Study-wide results and caveats: Tumor tissue had significantly higher TCR diversity than normal lung.

The template was RNA from unsorted bulk tissue. More than 3 cm separated this lung sample from the edge of the tumor. Donors were chemotherapy-naive, newly diagnosed lung cancer surgical patients in China, August–late 2014. J is TRBJ1-6 and V is TRBV6-1; 8 bases map to TRBD1. The sample was distant non-tumor lung tissue. The receptor's source is a man in his sixties with non-small cell lung cancer. The CDR3 sequence is CASSEGSGQATIQNSPLHF. CDR3 sequence (DNA): TGTGCCAGCAGTGAAGGGTCGGGACAGGCCACAATTCAGAATTCACCCCTCCATTTT.